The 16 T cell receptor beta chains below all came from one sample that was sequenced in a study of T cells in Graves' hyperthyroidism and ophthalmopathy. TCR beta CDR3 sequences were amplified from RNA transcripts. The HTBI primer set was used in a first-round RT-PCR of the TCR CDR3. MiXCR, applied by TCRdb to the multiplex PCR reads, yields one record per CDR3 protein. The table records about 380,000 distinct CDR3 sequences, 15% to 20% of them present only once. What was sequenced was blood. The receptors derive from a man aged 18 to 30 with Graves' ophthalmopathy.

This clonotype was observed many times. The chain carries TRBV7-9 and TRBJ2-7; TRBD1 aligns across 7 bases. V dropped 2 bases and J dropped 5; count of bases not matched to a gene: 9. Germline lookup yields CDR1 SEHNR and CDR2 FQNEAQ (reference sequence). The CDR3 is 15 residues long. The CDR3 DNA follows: TGTGCCAGCAGCTTAAGCGACAGGGAACTCCACGAGCAGTACTTC. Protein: CASSLSDRELHEQYF. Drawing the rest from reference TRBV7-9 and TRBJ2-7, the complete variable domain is DTGVSQNPRHKITKRGQNVTFRCDPISEHNRLYWYRQTLGQGPEFLTYFQNEAQLEKSRLLSDRFSAERPKGSFSTLEIQRTEQGDSAMYLCASSLSDRELHEQYFGPGTRLTVT.

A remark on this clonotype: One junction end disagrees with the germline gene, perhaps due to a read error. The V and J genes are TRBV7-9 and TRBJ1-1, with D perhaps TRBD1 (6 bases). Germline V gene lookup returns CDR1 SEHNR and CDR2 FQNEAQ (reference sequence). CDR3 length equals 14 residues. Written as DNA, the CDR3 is TGTGCCGGCAGCGCACAGGGCGCGAACACTGAAGCTTTCTTT. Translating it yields CAGSAQGANTEAFF.

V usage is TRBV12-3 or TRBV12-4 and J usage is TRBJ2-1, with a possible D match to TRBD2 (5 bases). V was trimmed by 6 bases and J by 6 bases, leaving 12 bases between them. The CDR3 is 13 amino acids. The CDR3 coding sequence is TGTGCCAGCAGCCCCTTGGAGGTCAATGAGCAGTTCTTC. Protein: CASSPLEVNEQFF.

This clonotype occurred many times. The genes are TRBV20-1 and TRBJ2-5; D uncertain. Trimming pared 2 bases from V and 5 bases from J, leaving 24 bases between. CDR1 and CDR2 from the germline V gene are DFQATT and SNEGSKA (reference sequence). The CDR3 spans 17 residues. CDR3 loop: CSARLGWASTLKETQYF. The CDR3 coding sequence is TGCAGTGCTAGACTAGGATGGGCCAGTACTTTGAAGGAGACCCAGTACTTC.

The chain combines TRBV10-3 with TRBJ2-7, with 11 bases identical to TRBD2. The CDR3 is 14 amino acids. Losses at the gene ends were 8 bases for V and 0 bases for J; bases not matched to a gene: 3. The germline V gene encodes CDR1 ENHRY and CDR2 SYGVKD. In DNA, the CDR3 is TGTGCCATCCGAACTAGCGGGAGCTCCTACGAGCAGTACTTC. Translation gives CAIRTSGSSYEQYF.

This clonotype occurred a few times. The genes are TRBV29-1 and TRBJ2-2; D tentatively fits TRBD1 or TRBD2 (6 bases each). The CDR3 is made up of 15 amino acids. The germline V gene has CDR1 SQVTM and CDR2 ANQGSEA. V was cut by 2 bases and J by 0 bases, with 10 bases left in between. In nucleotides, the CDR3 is TGCAGCGTTGAAACGGGGGACACGAACACCGGGGAGCTGTTTTTT. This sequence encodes CSVETGDTNTGELFF.

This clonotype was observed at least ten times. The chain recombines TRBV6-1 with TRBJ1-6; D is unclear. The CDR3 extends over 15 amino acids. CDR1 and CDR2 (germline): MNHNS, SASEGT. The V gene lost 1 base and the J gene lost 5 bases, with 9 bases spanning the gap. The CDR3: CASSEEGGDNSPLHF. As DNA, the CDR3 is TGTGCCAGCAGTGAAGAGGGCGGGGATAATTCACCCCTCCACTTT.

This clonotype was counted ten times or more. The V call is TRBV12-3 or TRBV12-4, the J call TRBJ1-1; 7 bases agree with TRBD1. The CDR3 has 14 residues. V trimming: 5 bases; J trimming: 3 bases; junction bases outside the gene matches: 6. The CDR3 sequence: CASSTLQGYTEAFF. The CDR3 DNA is TGTGCCAGCAGTACACTACAGGGGTACACTGAAGCTTTCTTT.

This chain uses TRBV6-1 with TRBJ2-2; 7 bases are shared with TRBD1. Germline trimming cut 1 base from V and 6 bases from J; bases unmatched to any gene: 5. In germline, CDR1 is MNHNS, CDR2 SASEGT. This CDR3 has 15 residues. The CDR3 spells CASSEEGRGSGELFF. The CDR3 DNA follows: TGTGCCAGCAGTGAAGAGGGCAGGGGGTCCGGGGAGCTGTTTTTT.

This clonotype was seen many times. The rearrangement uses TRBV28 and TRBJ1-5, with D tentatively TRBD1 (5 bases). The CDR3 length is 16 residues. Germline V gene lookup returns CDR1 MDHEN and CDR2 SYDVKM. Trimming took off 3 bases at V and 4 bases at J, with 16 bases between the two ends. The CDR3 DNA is TGTGCCAGCAGTTTTCGTAGTTGGGGGGTAAATCAGCCCCAGCATTTT. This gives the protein CASSFRSWGVNQPQHF. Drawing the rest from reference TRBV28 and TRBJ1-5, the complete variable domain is DVKVTQSSRYLVKRTGEKVFLECVQDMDHENMFWYRQDPGLGLRLIYFSYDVKMKEKGDIPEGYSVSREKKERFSLILESASTNQTSMYLCASSFRSWGVNQPQHFGDGTRLSIL.

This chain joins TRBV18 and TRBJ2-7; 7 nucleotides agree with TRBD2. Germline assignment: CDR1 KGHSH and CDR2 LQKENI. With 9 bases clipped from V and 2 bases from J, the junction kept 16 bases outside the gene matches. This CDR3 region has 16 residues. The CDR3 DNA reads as TGTGCCAGTGCTGCCGGGATGGCTAGCGGCACCTACGAGCAGTACTTC. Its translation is CASAAGMASGTYEQYF.

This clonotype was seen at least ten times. The CDR3 region is CASSISGGAYNEQFF. CDR3 DNA: TGTGCCAGTAGTATCAGCGGGGGAGCCTACAATGAGCAGTTCTTC. V gene TRBV19 combines with J gene TRBJ2-1; TRBD2 matches at 8 bases. J was trimmed by 2 bases and V by 3 bases; bases with no gene match: 3. Germline CDR1 LNHDA, CDR2 SQIVND (reference sequence). This CDR3 contains 15 residues.

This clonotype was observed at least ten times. The CDR3 spells CASSGSGGNEQFF. The CDR3 DNA reads as TGTGCCAGCAGTGGATCCGGGGGCAATGAGCAGTTCTTC. The gene calls are TRBV2 and TRBJ2-1, with a possible D match to TRBD2 (6 bases). The CDR3 consists of 13 residues. Per germline, CDR1 SNHLY and CDR2 FYNNEI. V was shortened by 4 bases and J by 6 bases, with 10 bases between the two germline ends. Looking up the rest from reference TRBV2 and TRBJ2-1 gives the full variable domain: EPEVTQTPSHQVTQMGQEVILRCVPISNHLYFYWYRQILGQKVEFLVSFYNNEISEKSEIFDDQFSVERPDGSNFTLKIRSTKLEDSAMYFCASSGSGGNEQFFGPGTRLTVL.

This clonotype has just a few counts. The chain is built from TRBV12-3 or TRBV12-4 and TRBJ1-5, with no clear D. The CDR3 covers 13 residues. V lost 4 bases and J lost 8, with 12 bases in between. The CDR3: CASSSPGVEPQHF. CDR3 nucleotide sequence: TGTGCCAGCAGTTCTCCGGGTGTTGAGCCCCAGCATTTT.

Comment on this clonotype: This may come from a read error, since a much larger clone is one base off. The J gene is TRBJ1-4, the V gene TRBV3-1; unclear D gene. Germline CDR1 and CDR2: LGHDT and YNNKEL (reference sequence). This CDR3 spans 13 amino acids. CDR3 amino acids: CASIQGSNEKLFF. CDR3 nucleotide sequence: TGTGCCAGCATCCAAGGCTCTAATGAAAAACTGTTTTTT. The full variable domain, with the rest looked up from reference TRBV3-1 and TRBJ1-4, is DTAVSQTPKYLVTQMGNDKSIKCEQNLGHDTMYWYKQDSKKFLKIMFSYNNKELIINETVPNRFSPKSPDKAHLNLHINSLELGDSAVYFCASIQGSNEKLFFGSGTQLSVL.

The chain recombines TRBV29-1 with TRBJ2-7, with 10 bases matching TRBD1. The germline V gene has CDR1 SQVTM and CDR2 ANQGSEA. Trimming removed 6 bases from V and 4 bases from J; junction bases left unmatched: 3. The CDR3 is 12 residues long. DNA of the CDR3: TGCAGCGTAGGGACAGGGGTATACGAGCAGTACTTC. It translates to CSVGTGVYEQYF.